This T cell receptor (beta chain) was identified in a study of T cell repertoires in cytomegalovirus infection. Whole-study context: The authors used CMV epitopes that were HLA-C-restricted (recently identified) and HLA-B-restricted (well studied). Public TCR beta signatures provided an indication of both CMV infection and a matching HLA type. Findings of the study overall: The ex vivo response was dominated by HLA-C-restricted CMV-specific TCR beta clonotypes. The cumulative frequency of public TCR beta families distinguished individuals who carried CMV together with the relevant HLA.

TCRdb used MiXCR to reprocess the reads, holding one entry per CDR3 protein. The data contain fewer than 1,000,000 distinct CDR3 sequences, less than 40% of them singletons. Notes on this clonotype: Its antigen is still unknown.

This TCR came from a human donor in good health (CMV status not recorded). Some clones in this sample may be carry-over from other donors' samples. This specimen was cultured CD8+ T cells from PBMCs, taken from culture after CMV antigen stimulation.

The CDR3 DNA sequence: TGTGCCACCGACCCGGGACTCATCACAGATACGCAGTATTTT. Protein sequence: CATDPGLITDTQYF. The chain couples TRBV10-3 to TRBJ2-3; D perhaps matches TRBD2 (6 bases). The CDR3 consists of 14 residues. Trimming shortened V by 10 bases and J by 2 bases, and 16 bases separated the two germline ends. Germline lookup yields CDR1 ENHRY and CDR2 SYGVKD.